The source of this T cell receptor (beta chain) is a study of identical twins. Study results and limitations: Weaker excess twin sharing was observed in beta out-of-frame sequences. Abundant beta clonotypes from cord blood bore fewer insertions; memory repertoires lacked this pattern.

TCRdb re-called the 5' RACE reads with MiXCR, one entry per CDR3 protein. The data contain about 810,000 distinct CDR3 sequences, around an eighth of them seen just once; the ten biggest clones take up roughly 1.5%. The CDR3 runs to 13 residues. The germline V gene encodes CDR1 WNHNN and CDR2 SYGVQD (reference sequence). V was trimmed by 4 bases and J by 3 bases, leaving 7 bases between them. Worth noting for this clonotype: Its antigen remains unknown.

This sample was also put to use in a study of yellow fever vaccine responses in identical twins.

This TCR was sampled from a woman in her late teens or twenties in good health. The sample consisted of PBMCs. The genes are TRBV10-1 and TRBJ2-4, with D possibly matching TRBD2 (5 bases). The CDR3 reads CASSAGIKNIQYF. CDR3 nucleotide sequence: TGCGCCAGCAGTGCGGGAATCAAAAACATTCAGTACTTC.